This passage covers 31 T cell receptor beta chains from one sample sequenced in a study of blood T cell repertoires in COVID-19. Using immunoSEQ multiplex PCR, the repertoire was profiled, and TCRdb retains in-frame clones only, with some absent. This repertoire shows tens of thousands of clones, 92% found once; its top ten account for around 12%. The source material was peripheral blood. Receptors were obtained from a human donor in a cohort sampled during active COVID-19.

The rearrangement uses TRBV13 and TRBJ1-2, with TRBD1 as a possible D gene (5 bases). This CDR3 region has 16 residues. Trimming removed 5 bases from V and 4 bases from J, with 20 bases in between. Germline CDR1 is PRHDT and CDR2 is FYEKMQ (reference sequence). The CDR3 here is CASSLVRRVGAYGYTF. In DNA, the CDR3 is TGTGCCAGCAGCCTCGTCCGGAGGGTTGGGGCCTATGGCTACACCTTC.

CDR3 bases: TGTGCCAGCAGCAGCGGACAGGGGGTCCTCCACTTT. It specifies CASSSGQGVLHF. This chain links TRBV9 with TRBJ1-6; 10 positions agree with TRBD1. Germline CDR1 is SGDLS and CDR2 is YYNGEE. The CDR3 spans 12 residues. V lost 4 bases, J lost 15 bases, and 4 bases stayed unmatched.

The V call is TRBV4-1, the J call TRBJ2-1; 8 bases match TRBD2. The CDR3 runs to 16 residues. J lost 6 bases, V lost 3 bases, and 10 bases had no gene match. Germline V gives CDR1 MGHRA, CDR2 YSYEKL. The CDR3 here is CASSQFSGVGGNEQFF. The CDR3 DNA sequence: TGCGCCAGCAGCCAGTTTAGCGGGGTCGGGGGCAATGAGCAGTTCTTC.

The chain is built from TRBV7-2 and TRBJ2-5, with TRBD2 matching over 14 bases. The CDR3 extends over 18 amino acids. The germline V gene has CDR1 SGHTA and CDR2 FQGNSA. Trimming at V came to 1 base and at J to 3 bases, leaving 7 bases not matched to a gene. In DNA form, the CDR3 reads TGTGCCAGCAGCTTAGACCCGGGACTAGCGGGGGTAAAAGAGACCCAGTACTTC. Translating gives CASSLDPGLAGVKETQYF. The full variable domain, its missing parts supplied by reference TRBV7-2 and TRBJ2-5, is GAGVSQSPSNKVTEKGKDVELRCDPISGHTALYWYRQSLGQGLEFLIYFQGNSAPDKSGLPSDRFSAERTGGSVSTLTIQRTQQEDSAVYLCASSLDPGLAGVKETQYFGPGTRLLVL.

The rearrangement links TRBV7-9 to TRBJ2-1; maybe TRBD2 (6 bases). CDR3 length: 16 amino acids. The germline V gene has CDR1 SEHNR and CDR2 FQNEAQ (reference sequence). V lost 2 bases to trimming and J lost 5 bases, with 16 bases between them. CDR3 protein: CASSLSLLSGNNEQFF. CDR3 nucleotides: TGTGCCAGCAGCTTAAGCCTCCTTAGCGGCAACAATGAGCAGTTCTTC.

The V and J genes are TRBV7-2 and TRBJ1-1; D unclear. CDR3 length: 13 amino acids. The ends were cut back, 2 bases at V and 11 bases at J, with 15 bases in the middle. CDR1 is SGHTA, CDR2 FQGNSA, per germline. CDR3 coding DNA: TGTGCCAGCAGCTTAAACAGCCCCCGTGAGGCTTTCTTT. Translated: CASSLNSPREAFF.

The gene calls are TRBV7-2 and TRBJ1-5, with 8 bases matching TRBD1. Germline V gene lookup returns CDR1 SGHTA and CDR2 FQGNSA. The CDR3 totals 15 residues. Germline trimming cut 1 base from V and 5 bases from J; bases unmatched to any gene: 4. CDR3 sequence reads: CASSLGQGADQPQHF. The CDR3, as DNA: TGTGCCAGCAGCTTAGGGCAGGGGGCGGATCAGCCCCAGCATTTT.

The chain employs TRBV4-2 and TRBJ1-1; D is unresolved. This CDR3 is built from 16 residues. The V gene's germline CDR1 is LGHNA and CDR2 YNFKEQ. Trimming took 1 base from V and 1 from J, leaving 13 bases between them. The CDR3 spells CASSQVSLSANTEAFF. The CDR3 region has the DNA TGTGCCAGCAGCCAAGTTTCGTTAAGCGCGAACACTGAAGCTTTCTTT.

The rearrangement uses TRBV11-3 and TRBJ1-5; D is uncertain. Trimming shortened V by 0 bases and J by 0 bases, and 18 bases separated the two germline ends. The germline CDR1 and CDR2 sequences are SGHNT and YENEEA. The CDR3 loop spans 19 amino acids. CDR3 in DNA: TGTGCCAGCAGCTTAGATCCGGGTGCAAGAGGATATAGCAATCAGCCCCAGCATTTT. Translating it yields CASSLDPGARGYSNQPQHF. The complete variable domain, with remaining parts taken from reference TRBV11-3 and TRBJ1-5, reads EAGVVQSPRYKIIEKKQPVAFWCNPISGHNTLYWYLQNLGQGPELLIRYENEEAVDDSQLPKDRFSAERLKGVDSTLKIQPAELGDSAVYLCASSLDPGARGYSNQPQHFGDGTRLSIL.

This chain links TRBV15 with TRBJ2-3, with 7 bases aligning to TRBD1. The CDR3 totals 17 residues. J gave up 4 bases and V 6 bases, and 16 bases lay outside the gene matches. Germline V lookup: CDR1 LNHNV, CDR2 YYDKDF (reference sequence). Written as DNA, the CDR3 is TGTGCCACCAGGCCTGCAGAGGGGGCGAGAGGTGCAGATACGCAGTATTTT. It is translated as CATRPAEGARGADTQYF.

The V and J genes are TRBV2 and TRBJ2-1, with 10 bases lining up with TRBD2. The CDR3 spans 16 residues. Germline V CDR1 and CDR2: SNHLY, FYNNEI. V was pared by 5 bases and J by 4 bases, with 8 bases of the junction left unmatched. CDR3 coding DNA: TGTGCCAGCAGTCGAGGGACTAGCGCAATTTACAATGAGCAGTTCTTC. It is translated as CASSRGTSAIYNEQFF.

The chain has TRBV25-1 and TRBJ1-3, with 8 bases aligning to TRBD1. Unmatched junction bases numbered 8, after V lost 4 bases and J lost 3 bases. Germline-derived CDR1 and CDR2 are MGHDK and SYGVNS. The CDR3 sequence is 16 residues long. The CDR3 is CASSAARTGFGNTIYF. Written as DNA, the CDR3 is TGTGCCAGCAGTGCAGCCAGGACAGGGTTTGGAAACACCATATATTTT.

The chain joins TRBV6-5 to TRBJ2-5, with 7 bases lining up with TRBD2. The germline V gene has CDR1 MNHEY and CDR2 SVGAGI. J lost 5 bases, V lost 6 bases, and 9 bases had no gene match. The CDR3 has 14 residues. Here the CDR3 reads CASRAKGGPETQYF. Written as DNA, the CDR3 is TGTGCCAGCAGGGCAAAGGGAGGGCCGGAGACCCAGTACTTC.

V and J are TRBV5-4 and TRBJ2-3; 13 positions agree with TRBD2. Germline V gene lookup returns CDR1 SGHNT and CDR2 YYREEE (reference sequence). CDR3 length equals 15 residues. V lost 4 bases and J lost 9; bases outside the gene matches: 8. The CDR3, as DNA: TGTGCCAGCAGCCTACTAGCGGGAGGGGGCGGGACGCAGTATTTT. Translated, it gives CASSLLAGGGGTQYF.

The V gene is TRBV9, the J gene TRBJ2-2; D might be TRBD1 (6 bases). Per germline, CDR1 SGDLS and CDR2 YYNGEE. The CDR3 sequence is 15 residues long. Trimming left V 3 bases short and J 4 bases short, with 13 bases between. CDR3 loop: CASSGQGLSTGELFF. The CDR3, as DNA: TGTGCCAGCAGCGGGCAGGGGCTGTCCACCGGGGAGCTGTTTTTT.

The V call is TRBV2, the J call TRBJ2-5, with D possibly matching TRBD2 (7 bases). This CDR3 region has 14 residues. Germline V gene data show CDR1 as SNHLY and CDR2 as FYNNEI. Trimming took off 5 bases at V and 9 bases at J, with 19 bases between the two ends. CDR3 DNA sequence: TGTGCCAGCAGTCCATGGGGGGGCGGGGTGGCCCAGTACTTC. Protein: CASSPWGGGVAQYF.

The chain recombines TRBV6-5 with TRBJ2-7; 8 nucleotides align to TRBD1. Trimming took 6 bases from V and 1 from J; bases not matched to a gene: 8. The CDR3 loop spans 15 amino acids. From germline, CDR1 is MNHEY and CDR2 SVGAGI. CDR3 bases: TGTGCCAGCAGGTTCCAGGGGGCGGGATCCTACGAGCAGTACTTC. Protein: CASRFQGAGSYEQYF.

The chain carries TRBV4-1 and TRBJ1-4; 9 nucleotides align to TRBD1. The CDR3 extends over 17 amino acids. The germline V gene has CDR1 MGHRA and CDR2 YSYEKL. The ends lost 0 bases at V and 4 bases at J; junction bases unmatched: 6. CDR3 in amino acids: CASSQELTGGLNEKLFF. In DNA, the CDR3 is TGCGCCAGCAGCCAAGAGCTAACAGGGGGCCTTAATGAAAAACTGTTTTTT.

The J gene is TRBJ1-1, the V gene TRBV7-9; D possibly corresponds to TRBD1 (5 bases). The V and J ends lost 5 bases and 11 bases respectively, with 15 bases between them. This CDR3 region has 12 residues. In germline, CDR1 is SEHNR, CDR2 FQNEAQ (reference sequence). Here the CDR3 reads CASSLSTGEAFF. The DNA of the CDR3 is TGTGCCAGCAGCCTATCGACGGGGGAGGCTTTCTTT.

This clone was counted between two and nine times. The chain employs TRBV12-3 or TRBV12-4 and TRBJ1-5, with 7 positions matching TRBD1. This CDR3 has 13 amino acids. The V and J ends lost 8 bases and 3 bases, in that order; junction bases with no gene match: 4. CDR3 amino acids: CASRTGVNQPQHF. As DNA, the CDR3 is TGTGCCAGCCGCACAGGGGTCAATCAGCCCCAGCATTTT.

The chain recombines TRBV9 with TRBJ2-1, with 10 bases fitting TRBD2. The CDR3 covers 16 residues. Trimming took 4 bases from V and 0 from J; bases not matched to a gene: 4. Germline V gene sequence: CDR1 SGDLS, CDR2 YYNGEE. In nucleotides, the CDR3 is TGTGCCAGCAGCTTACTAGCGGGGAGCTCCTACAATGAGCAGTTCTTC. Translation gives CASSLLAGSSYNEQFF.

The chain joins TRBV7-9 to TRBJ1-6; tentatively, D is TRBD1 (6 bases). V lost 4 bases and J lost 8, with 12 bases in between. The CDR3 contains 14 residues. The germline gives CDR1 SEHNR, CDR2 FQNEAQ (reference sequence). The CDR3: CASSSGQRHSPLHF. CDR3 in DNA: TGTGCCAGCAGCTCCGGACAGAGGCATTCACCCCTCCACTTT.

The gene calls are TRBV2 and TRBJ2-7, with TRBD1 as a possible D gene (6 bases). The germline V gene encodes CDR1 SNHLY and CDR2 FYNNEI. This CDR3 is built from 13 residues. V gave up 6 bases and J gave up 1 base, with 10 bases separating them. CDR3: CASRNRESYEQYF. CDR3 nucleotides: TGTGCCAGCAGGAACAGGGAATCCTACGAGCAGTACTTC.

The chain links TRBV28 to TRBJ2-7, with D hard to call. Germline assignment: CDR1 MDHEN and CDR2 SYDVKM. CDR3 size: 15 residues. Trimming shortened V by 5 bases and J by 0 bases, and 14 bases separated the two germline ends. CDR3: CASSRTARHSYEQYF. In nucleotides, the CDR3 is TGTGCCAGCAGTAGAACAGCCCGCCACTCCTACGAGCAGTACTTC. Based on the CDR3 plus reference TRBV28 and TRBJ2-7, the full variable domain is DVKVTQSSRYLVKRTGEKVFLECVQDMDHENMFWYRQDPGLGLRLIYFSYDVKMKEKGDIPEGYSVSREKKERFSLILESASTNQTSMYLCASSRTARHSYEQYFGPGTRLTVT.

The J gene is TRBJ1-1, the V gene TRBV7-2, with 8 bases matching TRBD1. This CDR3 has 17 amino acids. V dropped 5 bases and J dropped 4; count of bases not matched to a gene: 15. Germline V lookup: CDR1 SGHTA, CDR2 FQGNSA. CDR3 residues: CASSPSPFRGRGTEAFF. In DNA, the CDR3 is TGTGCCAGCAGCCCCTCTCCGTTCAGGGGGCGAGGCACTGAAGCTTTCTTT.

CDR3: CASSSLAGGFSAKNIQYF. The CDR3 region has the DNA TGTGCCAGCAGCTCACTAGCGGGGGGGTTTTCGGCCAAAAACATTCAGTACTTC. The rearrangement joins TRBV3-1 (or the pseudogene TRBV3-2) to TRBJ2-4; 13 bases are a match to TRBD2. CDR1 and CDR2 (germline): LGHDT, YNNKEL (reference sequence). The V and J ends lost 5 bases and 1 base, in that order; junction bases with no gene match: 8. This CDR3 is 18 amino acids long.

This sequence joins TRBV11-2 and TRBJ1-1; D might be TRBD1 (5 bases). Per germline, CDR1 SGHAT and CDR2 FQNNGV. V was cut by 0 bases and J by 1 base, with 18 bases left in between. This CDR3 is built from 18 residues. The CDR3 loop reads CASSLDRGLGRRNTEAFF. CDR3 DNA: TGTGCCAGCAGCTTAGATCGGGGGTTGGGCAGACGGAACACTGAAGCTTTCTTT.

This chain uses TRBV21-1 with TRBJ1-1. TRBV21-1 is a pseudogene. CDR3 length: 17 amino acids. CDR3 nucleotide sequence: TGTGCCAGCAGCTCACCGGTTTCGCGGGGATTGGGCACTGAAGCTTTCTTT. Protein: CASSSPVSRGLGTEAFF.

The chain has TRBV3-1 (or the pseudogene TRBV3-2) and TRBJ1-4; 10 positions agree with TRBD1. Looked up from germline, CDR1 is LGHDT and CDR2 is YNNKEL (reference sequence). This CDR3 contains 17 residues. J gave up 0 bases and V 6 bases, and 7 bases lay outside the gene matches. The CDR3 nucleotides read TGTGCCAGCAGTTCCTGGACAGGGGGGCCAACTAATGAAAAACTGTTTTTT. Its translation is CASSSWTGGPTNEKLFF.

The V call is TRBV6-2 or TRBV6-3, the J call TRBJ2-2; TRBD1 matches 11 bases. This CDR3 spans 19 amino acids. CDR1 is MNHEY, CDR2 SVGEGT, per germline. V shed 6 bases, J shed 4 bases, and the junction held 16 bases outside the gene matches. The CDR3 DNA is TGTGCCAGCAGCCACCGGGACAGGGGGGTGTGGGGAACCACCGGGGAGCTGTTTTTT. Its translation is CASSHRDRGVWGTTGELFF.

The CDR3 is CASMGQSRVTGELFF. The CDR3 DNA is TGTGCCAGCATGGGACAGTCACGGGTCACCGGGGAGCTGTTTTTT. This rearrangement joins TRBV6-5 to TRBJ2-2; 7 bases are shared with TRBD1. Germline V gives CDR1 MNHEY, CDR2 SVGAGI. V lost 7 bases and J lost 4; bases outside the gene matches: 9. CDR3 length equals 15 residues.